The 24 T cell receptor beta chains listed next were all sequenced from one sample in a study of metastatic and nonmetastatic thyroid tumors. Using MiXCR, TCRdb re-called clones from the PCR reads. The sample comprises around 37,000 clones, more than 25% of which are singletons, and 9.6% rests with the top ten. Patients had received no treatment of any kind before thyroid surgery. Material: blood. These receptors were taken from a female donor with papillary thyroid cancer or a benign thyroid nodule (not recorded which). Some clones in this sample may be carry-over from other donors' samples.

The chain recombines TRBV11-2 with TRBJ2-7, with 9 bases aligning to TRBD1. The CDR3 spans 14 residues. V lost 3 bases to trimming and J lost 3 bases; unmatched junction nucleotides: 3. CDR1 and CDR2 from the germline V gene are SGHAT and FQNNGV. For the CDR3, the DNA is TGTGCCAGCAGCTTGGGACAGGGTAACTACGAGCAGTACTTC. Protein product: CASSLGQGNYEQYF.

This clone appeared many times. V gene TRBV29-1 combines with J gene TRBJ1-1; a weak D match, TRBD1 (6 bases). Trimming shortened V by 6 bases and J by 11 bases, and 25 bases separated the two germline ends. CDR1 and CDR2 (germline): SQVTM, ANQGSEA. The CDR3 extends over 14 amino acids. The CDR3 protein is CSVGGGGFARGAFF. CDR3 in DNA: TGCAGCGTGGGGGGGGGCGGGTTTGCTCGTGGCGCTTTCTTT.

The chain combines TRBV2 with TRBJ2-7, with 9 nucleotides matching TRBD2. The trim removed 6 bases at V and 7 bases at J, leaving 7 bases unmatched. The CDR3 extends over 13 amino acids. Germline CDR1 reads SNHLY; CDR2 reads FYNNEI. For the CDR3, the DNA is TGTGCCAGCAGCACGGGACTAGCTGGTGAGCAGTACTTC. Residues: CASSTGLAGEQYF. Full variable domain (missing parts from reference TRBV2 and TRBJ2-7): EPEVTQTPSHQVTQMGQEVILRCVPISNHLYFYWYRQILGQKVEFLVSFYNNEISEKSEIFDDQFSVERPDGSNFTLKIRSTKLEDSAMYFCASSTGLAGEQYFGPGTRLTVT.

This clone was detected ten times or more. This chain connects TRBV4-1 to TRBJ2-1; no reliable D call. Trimming removed 2 bases at V and 1 base at J, with 18 bases between. CDR3 length: 18 amino acids. From germline, CDR1 is MGHRA and CDR2 YSYEKL. The CDR3, as DNA: TGCGCCAGCAGCCAACCCTTCTACGGAAGCTCTTCCTACAATGAGCAGTTCTTC. Translated, it gives CASSQPFYGSSSYNEQFF.

This clone was counted ten times or more. The CDR3 bases are TGCAGTGCTAGTAAGAGGGGGGATTGGGACGAGCAGTACTTC. Its translation is CSASKRGDWDEQYF. J is TRBJ2-7 and V is TRBV20-1; D may be TRBD1 or TRBD2 (6 bases each). This CDR3 region has 14 residues. Germline CDR1 reads DFQATT; CDR2 reads SNEGSKA (reference sequence). Trimming removed 3 bases from V and 5 bases from J, with 17 bases in between.

The J gene is TRBJ1-3, the V gene TRBV30; 10 bases match TRBD1. The CDR3 has 12 amino acids. The V gene end was trimmed by 8 bases and the J gene end by 8 bases; junction bases not matched to a gene: 6. Per germline, CDR1 GTSNPN and CDR2 SVGIG (reference sequence). The CDR3 DNA reads as TGTGCCCAACGGACAGGGGGAGACACCATATATTTT. It translates to CAQRTGGDTIYF.

This clone was seen at least ten times. The V and J genes are TRBV20-1 and TRBJ2-5, with a possible D match to TRBD2 (5 bases). The V end was cut by 5 bases, the J end by 3 bases, with 19 bases between. Germline CDR1 DFQATT, CDR2 SNEGSKA (reference sequence). The CDR3 covers 15 residues. This chain's CDR3 is CSAPRDPHREETQYF. The CDR3 region has the DNA TGCAGTGCTCCGAGGGATCCGCACCGCGAAGAGACCCAGTACTTC.

This clone was detected a few times. The gene calls are TRBV19 and TRBJ2-7, with D tentatively TRBD2 (6 bases). There are 11 residues in the CDR3. Trimming left V 6 bases short and J 6 bases short, with 9 bases between. Germline V gene lookup returns CDR1 LNHDA and CDR2 SQIVND (reference sequence). As DNA, the CDR3 is TGTGCCAGTAGGGCGGGGCCCGAGCAGTACTTC. Its translation: CASRAGPEQYF.

This clone is labeled as medium-sized. The chain has TRBV6-1 and TRBJ1-2, with a possible D match to TRBD1 (6 bases). Germline-derived CDR1 and CDR2 are MNHNS and SASEGT. V was cut by 6 bases and J by 8 bases, with 16 bases left in between. This CDR3 region has 13 residues. The CDR3 coding sequence is TGTGCCAGCAGGGAACAGGGAAGGGAGGGCTACACCTTC. It specifies CASREQGREGYTF.

This clone was seen repeatedly, ten times or more. V gene TRBV5-1 combines with J gene TRBJ1-1; tentatively, D is TRBD1 (5 bases). The V gene lost 3 bases and the J gene lost 4 bases, with 10 bases spanning the gap. The CDR3 is 13 residues long. Germline V CDR1 and CDR2: SGHRS, YFSETQ. The CDR3 protein is CASSSQGGTEAFF. CDR3 DNA sequence: TGCGCCAGCAGCTCGCAGGGAGGCACTGAAGCTTTCTTT.

V usage is TRBV5-1 and J usage is TRBJ1-1, with D perhaps matching TRBD1 (6 bases). The V gene's germline CDR1 is SGHRS and CDR2 YFSETQ. This CDR3 contains 15 residues. V shed 6 bases and J shed 3 bases, with 18 bases lying between them. CDR3 amino acids: CASMLGFAGDTEAFF. For the CDR3, the DNA is TGCGCCAGCATGCTGGGGTTCGCAGGGGACACTGAAGCTTTCTTT.

This clone came up many times. The chain carries TRBV7-9 and TRBJ2-5; D gene unclear. CDR3 length: 14 residues. Deletions cut 1 base from V and 4 bases from J, with 10 bases between. From germline, CDR1 is SEHNR and CDR2 FQNEAQ (reference sequence). The CDR3 is CASSLVGRLETQYF. The CDR3 coding sequence is TGTGCCAGCAGCTTAGTCGGCCGACTAGAGACCCAGTACTTC. Full variable domain (outside the CDR3, taken from reference TRBV7-9 and TRBJ2-5): DTGVSQNPRHKITKRGQNVTFRCDPISEHNRLYWYRQTLGQGPEFLTYFQNEAQLEKSRLLSDRFSAERPKGSFSTLEIQRTEQGDSAMYLCASSLVGRLETQYFGPGTRLLVL.

A few counts support this clone. The V call is TRBV6-2 or TRBV6-3, the J call TRBJ2-7; 8 bases map to TRBD1. Germline CDR1 is MNHEY and CDR2 is SVGEGT. This CDR3 has 12 residues. V was pared by 9 bases and J by 2 bases, with 3 bases of the junction left unmatched. CDR3 amino acids: CASRDRPYEQYF. For the CDR3, the DNA is TGTGCCAGTAGGGACAGGCCCTACGAGCAGTACTTC.

In its sample, this clone was seen many times. Being one base from a much bigger clone, this may be a read error. As DNA, the CDR3 is TGTGCCAGCAGCTACTTTAGAGCTGAAGCTTTCTTT. Translation gives CASSYFRAEAFF. This rearrangement joins TRBV6-6 to TRBJ1-1; D is unresolved. The CDR3 is 12 residues long. Germline V gene data show CDR1 as MNHNY and CDR2 as SVGAGI (reference sequence).

The J gene is TRBJ1-2, the V gene TRBV6-1, with no clear D. This CDR3 is 14 amino acids long. The V and J ends lost 2 bases and 4 bases respectively, with 11 bases between them. CDR1 is MNHNS and CDR2 is SASEGT in the germline V gene. The CDR3 loop reads CASSEWEVGYGYTF. In DNA form, the CDR3 reads TGTGCCAGCAGTGAATGGGAGGTGGGCTATGGCTACACCTTC.

The chain has TRBV20-1 and TRBJ2-1; 7 bases match TRBD1. The CDR3 has 16 amino acids. After removal of 6 bases from V and 9 bases from J, the junction contained 20 bases not matched to a gene. Germline CDR1 and CDR2: DFQATT and SNEGSKA (reference sequence). CDR3 residues: CSARPRTGFARGEQFF. The CDR3 region has the DNA TGCAGTGCAAGGCCACGGACAGGCTTCGCGCGAGGTGAGCAGTTCTTC.

This clone was counted a few times. The chain combines TRBV20-1 with TRBJ1-1; D remains ambiguous. This CDR3 is built from 13 residues. Trimming pared 5 bases from V and 6 bases from J, leaving 16 bases between. The germline V gene encodes CDR1 DFQATT and CDR2 SNEGSKA (reference sequence). The CDR3 coding sequence is TGCAGTGCTCTACGGCCAACCCCCCCTGAAGCTTTCTTT. This codes for CSALRPTPPEAFF.

This clone was counted many times. The CDR3 sequence: CASSQGQGWGAVEAFF. CDR3 in DNA: TGTGCCAGCAGTCAGGGACAGGGCTGGGGAGCTGTTGAAGCTTTCTTT. The chain joins TRBV28 to TRBJ1-1; TRBD1 aligns across 9 bases. The germline gives CDR1 MDHEN, CDR2 SYDVKM. The J segment lost 7 bases and the V segment lost 5 bases, leaving 14 bases of the junction unmatched. The length of the CDR3 is 16 residues.

This clone has a count of ten or more. The rearrangement uses TRBV12-3 or TRBV12-4 and TRBJ2-5; no definite D call. With 3 bases removed from V and 3 bases from J, the gap between germline ends came to 8 bases. This CDR3 comprises 13 residues. The CDR3 DNA follows: TGTGCCAGCAGTTTCGGAACAAAAGAGACCCAGTACTTC. Encoded protein: CASSFGTKETQYF.

This clone came up many times. The chain links TRBV6-1 to TRBJ1-6, with 9 bases aligning to TRBD1. Germline V gene data show CDR1 as MNHNS and CDR2 as SASEGT. V gave up 8 bases and J gave up 10 bases; unmatched junction bases: 12. This CDR3 is built from 15 residues. CDR3 protein: CASDRTGTGNSPLHF. The DNA for the CDR3 is TGTGCCAGCGACCGAACCGGGACAGGGAACTCACCCCTCCACTTT.

This clone has a count of ten or more. The chain uses TRBV6-2 or TRBV6-3 and TRBJ2-2, with 8 bases fitting TRBD2. Germline V gene data show CDR1 as MNHEY and CDR2 as SVGEGT. With V trimmed by 4 bases and J by 0 bases, 7 bases remained unmatched. The CDR3 has 17 amino acids. CDR3 protein: CASSFSAGDANTGELFF. The CDR3 DNA reads as TGTGCCAGCAGTTTTTCAGCGGGGGACGCGAACACCGGGGAGCTGTTTTTT.

The V and J genes are TRBV20-1 and TRBJ1-2; D is undetermined. CDR3 length: 14 residues. V lost 0 bases and J 1 base, leaving 9 bases between the germline ends. Germline assignment: CDR1 DFQATT and CDR2 SNEGSKA (reference sequence). This CDR3 is CSARDPALNYGYTF. The CDR3 DNA reads as TGCAGTGCTAGAGATCCAGCCCTTAACTATGGCTACACCTTC.

In this sample, this clone turned up many times. This rearrangement joins TRBV19 to TRBJ1-3; maybe TRBD1 (5 bases). Germline V gives CDR1 LNHDA, CDR2 SQIVND (reference sequence). CDR3 length equals 16 residues. The ends were cut back, 5 bases at V and 0 bases at J, with 14 bases in the middle. DNA of the CDR3: TGTGCCAGTAGTCTACAGGCATCGAGCTCTGGAAACACCATATATTTT. Translating it yields CASSLQASSSGNTIYF.

This rearrangement joins TRBV6-1 to TRBJ1-5; tentatively, D is TRBD1 (5 bases). V gave up 4 bases and J gave up 8 bases, with 15 bases separating them. Germline CDR1 is MNHNS and CDR2 is SASEGT. There are 14 residues in the CDR3. As DNA, the CDR3 is TGTGCCAGCAGTGGAGGCGGGGTAGGGGAGCCCCAGCATTTT. It encodes CASSGGGVGEPQHF.